This T cell receptor beta chain was recovered during a study of cytomegalovirus exposure and HLA in healthy donors. V lost 3 bases to trimming and J lost 12 bases; unmatched junction nucleotides: 14. CDR1 is SEHNR and CDR2 is FQNEAQ in the germline V gene (reference sequence). CDR3 length: 16 residues. The PCR used 60 Vbeta and 13 Jbeta primers. Measured with immunoSEQ multiplex PCR; TCRdb has only the in-frame clones, and not every one. The specimen's table records approximately 42,000 clones. This TCR was sampled from a male donor in good health and CMV-seronegative. The sequencing sample was made of PBMCs. V usage is TRBV7-9 and J usage is TRBJ2-6, with 7 bases that match TRBD1. The CDR3: CASSFRRQGSSFVLTF. The DNA for the CDR3 is TGTGCCAGCAGCTTCCGAAGACAGGGCAGTTCTTTCGTCCTGACTTTC.